This T cell receptor beta chain was observed in a study of blood T cell dynamics during melanoma immunotherapy. Study-wide background: Patients with metastatic melanoma got pembrolizumab or nivolumab-ipilimumab as first-line care.

This sample's time point: pre-treatment baseline. At 12 weeks after first infusion, RECIST 1.1 defined response for most patients. The ends were cut back, 6 bases at V and 0 bases at J, with 10 bases in the middle. The germline CDR1 and CDR2 sequences are ENHRY and SYGVKD. The CDR3 totals 14 residues. All DNA from each sorted CD8+ subset was loaded. Repertoires were generated with immunoSEQ multiplex PCR, while TCRdb's copy carries only in-frame clones and drops some. Of 3,400 or so clones in the sample, 92% are singletons; the top ten hold just over 0.5%. The clonotype comes from a human donor with melanoma. The rearrangement uses TRBV10-3 and TRBJ2-3; D might be TRBD2 (5 bases). The material sequenced was effector memory CD8+ T cells from blood, taken from a patient treated with checkpoint blockade. CDR3 region: CAIRETGSTDTQYF. The CDR3 DNA reads as TGTGCCATCAGGGAGACGGGAAGCACAGATACGCAGTATTTT.